This entry is about one TCR beta chain. Its antigen remains unidentified. J was trimmed by 0 bases and V by 5 bases; bases with no gene match: 8. In germline, CDR1 is MDHEN, CDR2 SYDVKM. This CDR3 is built from 16 residues. 60 Vbeta and 13 Jbeta primers were used in PCR. Measured with immunoSEQ multiplex PCR; TCRdb has only the in-frame clones, and not every one. Among some 120,000 clones listed, about 80% were seen once. This sample is part of a study of cytomegalovirus exposure and HLA in healthy donors. About the research overall: Genotyping of some 390 donors showed that roughly 83% belonged to the Caucasian-associated ancestry cluster. Study results and caveats: Per a later analysis, HLA-associated TCR beta chains showed more clonal expansion than other, equally common TCR beta chains. Exclusion as indistinguishable affected some V segments, including TRBV6-2 and TRBV6-3.

The source of this sequence is a young man in good health and CMV-seropositive. Sequences were obtained from PBMCs. The chain combines TRBV28 with TRBJ2-3, with 7 bases fitting TRBD2. CDR3 sequence (DNA): TGTGCCAGCAGTCCCTCCAGCGGGGCTAGCACAGATACGCAGTATTTT. It codes for CASSPSSGASTDTQYF.